This TCR beta chain was documented in a study of CD8 T cells in Susac syndrome. The CDR3 is 16 residues long. The germline V gene encodes CDR1 LGHNA and CDR2 YNFKEQ. V was shortened by 0 bases and J by 1 base, with 11 bases between the two germline ends. Those who served as multiple sclerosis controls were treatment-naive patients with stable or active relapsing-remitting disease. TEMRA cells were FACS-enriched, while CD8+ and CD4+ T cells were negatively isolated. A quantity of roughly 0.5 to 1 ug RNA underwent reverse transcription using random hexamers. Amplification of the TCR beta CDR3 was carried out by immunoSEQ multiplex PCR, which spanned a total of 54 Vbeta and 13 Jbeta segments. A single record per CDR3 protein comes from TCRdb applying MiXCR to the immunoSEQ multiplex PCR reads. The table shows around 69,000 distinct CDR3 sequences, with over 90% occurring only once.

The sequenced sample was CD4+ T cells from PBMCs. The chain links TRBV4-2 to TRBJ2-3; D is unclear. The origin of this receptor is a human donor with multiple sclerosis. The CDR3 DNA is TGTGCCAGCAGCCAAGATCGGCTAGGTGGCACAGATACGCAGTATTTT. Its protein product is CASSQDRLGGTDTQYF.